This is a list of T cell receptor beta chains from one sample in a study of blood T cell repertoires in COVID-19. Profiling relied on immunoSEQ multiplex PCR, and the TCRdb table lists in-frame clones only, not all of them. The table has fewer than 85,000 clones, approximately 88% seen once; the top ten hold roughly 5.4%. The specimen sequenced was peripheral blood. The receptors were sampled from a man between 60 and 75 years old with acute or convalescent COVID-19. The CDR3 runs from the conserved cysteine through the conserved F or W. The D gene is left open where the match is weak. Clone size appears in some rows only: once, few, many, or a class for an expanded clone.

D gene,clone size,V gene,J gene,CDR3 DNA,CDR3 protein
TRBD1,.,TRBV27,TRBJ1-5,TGTGCCAGCAGTTTAGGACAGGGGCTATTTCGGCCCCAGCATTTT,CASSLGQGLFRPQHF
.,.,TRBV18,TRBJ1-1,TGTGCCAGCTCACCGTCAGGGGCGTACACTGAAGCTTTCTTT,CASSPSGAYTEAFF
.,once,TRBV7-2,TRBJ2-1,TGTGCCAGCAGCTTACCATCGACAGAGCAGTTCTTC,CASSLPSTEQFF
.,.,TRBV6-5,TRBJ1-1,TGTGCCAGCAGCCGTAGCGGGGTGGGGAACACTGAAGCTTTCTTT,CASSRSGVGNTEAFF
.,.,TRBV10-3,TRBJ1-3,TGTGCCATCAGTGAACATGACGGGGGAAACTCTGGAAACACCATATATTTT,CAISEHDGGNSGNTIYF
.,.,TRBV7-8,TRBJ1-2,TGTGCCAGCAGCATAAGACGTGGGGGCAGCTATGGCTACACCTTC,CASSIRRGGSYGYTF
TRBD2,.,TRBV4-3,TRBJ2-5,TGCGCCAGCAGCCAAGATCGAGTAGCGGGGGCCCTGGAGACCCAGTACTTC,CASSQDRVAGALETQYF
.,few,TRBV19,TRBJ1-5,TGTGCCAGTAGTATCCGGACAGCTGGCAATCAGCCCCAGCATTTT,CASSIRTAGNQPQHF
TRBD2,.,TRBV3-1/TRBV3-2,TRBJ2-4,TGTGCCAGCAGCCAAGAACGGGGGGTTCAGTACTTC,CASSQERGVQYF
.,.,TRBV25-1,TRBJ1-6,TGTGCCAGCAGTGAATATGGAGGGGAGTGGAATTCACCCCTCCACTTT,CASSEYGGEWNSPLHF
TRBD2,.,TRBV18,TRBJ2-1,TGTGCCAGCTCACCAGGGACTAGCGGGGGGCAGTATGAGCAGTTCTTC,CASSPGTSGGQYEQFF
.,.,TRBV5-4,TRBJ2-1,TGTGCCAGCAGCTCATCTCAGGGGATAGGCTCCTACAATGAGCAGTTCTTC,CASSSSQGIGSYNEQFF
.,.,TRBV5-6,TRBJ1-2,TGTGCCAGCAGCTTGAAAGCGATTAACTATGGCTACACCTTC,CASSLKAINYGYTF
TRBD1,.,TRBV29-1,TRBJ1-1,TGCAGCGTTGCCGGGACAGTCACTGAAGCTTTCTTT,CSVAGTVTEAFF
.,.,TRBV25-1,TRBJ1-4,TGTGCCAGCAGCCCTGAGGGAAATGAAAAACTGTTTTTT,CASSPEGNEKLFF
TRBD1,.,TRBV27,TRBJ1-5,TGTGCCAGCAGCCCGACAGGGAGGACTCAGCCCCAGCATTTT,CASSPTGRTQPQHF
.,.,TRBV7-4,TRBJ1-2,TGTGCCAGCAGCTTTTTTTTGGGAGGGAGGGGGTTAGAGTATGGCTACACCTTC,CASSFFLGGRGLEYGYTF
.,.,TRBV9,TRBJ1-5,TGTGCCAGCAGCCCCCGCACGGGAGCGGCGGCAGTCTCGAATCAGCCCCAGCATTTT,CASSPRTGAAAVSNQPQHF
TRBD2,once,TRBV7-6,TRBJ2-1,TGTGCCAGCAGCTCGACCGGACTAGCGGGGGACAATGAGCAGTTCTTC,CASSSTGLAGDNEQFF
.,.,TRBV3-1/TRBV3-2,TRBJ1-5,TGTGCCAGCAGCCTTACACAGGGAAATCAGCCCCAGCATTTT,CASSLTQGNQPQHF
TRBD2,.,TRBV9,TRBJ2-1,TGTGCCAGCGGGCTAGCGGGGGGGAATGAGCAGTTCTTC,CASGLAGGNEQFF
TRBD1,.,TRBV6-5,TRBJ1-3,TGTGCCAGCAGCCCGTCACAGGGGGCTGGAAACACCATATATTTT,CASSPSQGAGNTIYF
.,.,TRBV7-9,TRBJ2-5,TGTGCCAGCAGCTTACAGTCCGTGATCCAAGAGACCCAGTACTTC,CASSLQSVIQETQYF
.,once,TRBV5-4,TRBJ1-1,TGTGCCAGCAGCCCGGGTGGGTCAGCGGAGGGCGTGGTAGCTTTCTTT,CASSPGGSAEGVVAFF
.,few,TRBV6-2/TRBV6-3,TRBJ1-5,TGTGCCAGCAGTTACTCTGGCAGTTATAGCAATCAGCCCCAGCATTTT,CASSYSGSYSNQPQHF
TRBD1,.,TRBV6-5,TRBJ1-2,TGTGCCAGCAGTTTGGCCCCGGGACAGACCCACTATGGCTACACCTTC,CASSLAPGQTHYGYTF
.,.,TRBV27,TRBJ1-1,TGTGCCAGCAGTTTAGGGCAGAACACTGAAGCTTTCTTT,CASSLGQNTEAFF
TRBD1,.,TRBV11-2,TRBJ1-4,TGTGCCAGCAGCGAGGACAGGGGTGGCGAAAAACTGTTTTTT,CASSEDRGGEKLFF
.,.,TRBV12-3/TRBV12-4,TRBJ1-2,TGTGCCAGCAGTTTGGGCCCCAACTATGGCTACACCTTC,CASSLGPNYGYTF
.,.,TRBV15,TRBJ1-2,TGTGCCACCAGCGAAGATTATACCTTAGGGAGAAAATATGGCTACACCTTC,CATSEDYTLGRKYGYTF
TRBD1,once,TRBV5-1,TRBJ1-1,TGCGCCAGCAGGCAGGGGGACGGGAGCACTGAAGCTTTCTTT,CASRQGDGSTEAFF
.,.,TRBV18,TRBJ2-3,TGTGCCAGCTCACCACGCGGGGTCAGCACAGATACGCAGTATTTT,CASSPRGVSTDTQYF
.,.,TRBV27,TRBJ1-3,TGTGCCAGCAGTCGGGACATTGGAAACACCATATATTTT,CASSRDIGNTIYF
TRBD1,.,TRBV6-5,TRBJ2-3,TGTGCCAGCGGGCGGGACAGGGTTACAGATACGCAGTATTTT,CASGRDRVTDTQYF
TRBD1,.,TRBV10-3,TRBJ2-1,TGTGCCATCAGCGAGACAGGGAGGCAGTTCTTC,CAISETGRQFF
TRBD2,.,TRBV28,TRBJ2-7,TGTGCCAGCAGTTCCATGATTCGGGGACTAGCGGGGGTCTCCTACGAGCAGTACTTC,CASSSMIRGLAGVSYEQYF
.,.,TRBV7-8,TRBJ1-1,TGTGCCAGCAGCTTAGAAGCGAACACTGAAGCTTTCTTT,CASSLEANTEAFF
TRBD2,.,TRBV25-1,TRBJ2-1,TGTGCCAGCAGTGAACGGGAGGGCCTAGCGGGGGCTTACAATGAGCAGTTCTTC,CASSEREGLAGAYNEQFF
TRBD1,.,TRBV5-1,TRBJ1-6,TGCGCCAGCAGCAGCAACAGGGGGCGGAATTCACCCCTCCACTTT,CASSSNRGRNSPLHF
.,.,TRBV30,TRBJ1-4,TGTGCCTGGAGAAATCCGGAAAAACTGTTTTTT,CAWRNPEKLFF
.,.,TRBV5-4,TRBJ1-1,TGTGCCAGCAGCTTTCTCGGACAATGGAACACTGAAGCTTTCTTT,CASSFLGQWNTEAFF
.,.,TRBV4-3,TRBJ1-2,TGCGCCAGCAGCCAGGGAGGGCAAGCCTATGGCTACACCTTC,CASSQGGQAYGYTF
TRBD2,.,TRBV7-8,TRBJ2-2,TGTGCCAGCAGAAGACTAGCGGGGAACACCGGGGAGCTGTTTTTT,CASRRLAGNTGELFF
.,.,TRBV5-4,TRBJ1-1,TGTGCCAGCAGCTTAACGACACTGAACACTGAAGCTTTCTTT,CASSLTTLNTEAFF
.,few,TRBV5-6,TRBJ1-4,TGTGCCAGCAGTTCACCCAAGGAGACAACTAATGAAAAACTGTTTTTT,CASSSPKETTNEKLFF